The clone carrying this TCR beta chain has at least ten counts. The data were obtained in a study of T cell repertoires in cytomegalovirus infection. From the reads, TCRdb called clonotypes with MiXCR, one entry per CDR3 protein. The sample shows fewer than 550,000 distinct CDR3 sequences, 16% of them seen only once. V was clipped by 4 bases and J by 7 bases; unmatched bases: 7. Germline loops: CDR1 SGHTA, CDR2 FQGNSA. CDR3 length: 15 residues. This TCR was recovered from a human donor in good health (CMV status not recorded). Some clones in this sample may be carry-over from other donors' samples. The specimen was CD8+ T cells from PBMCs. J is TRBJ1-6 and V is TRBV7-2, with 7 bases matching TRBD1. CDR3 DNA sequence: TGTGCCAGCAGCTACCCCGGGACAGCCAATTCACCCCTCCACTTT. It specifies CASSYPGTANSPLHF. Together with reference TRBV7-2 and TRBJ1-6, the CDR3 gives the full variable domain: GAGVSQSPSNKVTEKGKDVELRCDPISGHTALYWYRQSLGQGLEFLIYFQGNSAPDKSGLPSDRFSAERTGGSVSTLTIQRTQQEDSAVYLCASSYPGTANSPLHFGNGTRLTVT.